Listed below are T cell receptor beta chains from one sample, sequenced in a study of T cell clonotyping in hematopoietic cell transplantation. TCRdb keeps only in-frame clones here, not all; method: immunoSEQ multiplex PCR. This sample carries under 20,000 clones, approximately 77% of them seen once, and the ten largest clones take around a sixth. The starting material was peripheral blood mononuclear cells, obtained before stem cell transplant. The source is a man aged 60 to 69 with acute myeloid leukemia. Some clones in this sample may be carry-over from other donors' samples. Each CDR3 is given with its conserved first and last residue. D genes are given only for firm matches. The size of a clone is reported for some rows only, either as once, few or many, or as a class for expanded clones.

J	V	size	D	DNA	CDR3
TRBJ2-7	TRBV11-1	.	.	TGTGCCAGCAGCTTAGCCGGGCCTAGTGTCTACGAGCAGTACTTC	CASSLAGPSVYEQYF
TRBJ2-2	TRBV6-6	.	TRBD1	TGTGCCAGCAGCTTAAGACAGGGAAACACCGGGGAGCTGTTTTTT	CASSLRQGNTGELFF
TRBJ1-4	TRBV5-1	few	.	TGCGCCAGCAGCTCCGGCCGGCAGGGGTCTAATGAAAAACTGTTTTTT	CASSSGRQGSNEKLFF
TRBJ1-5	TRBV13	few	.	TGTGCCAGCAGCTTTAGAGGGGGTCAGCCCCAGCATTTT	CASSFRGGQPQHF
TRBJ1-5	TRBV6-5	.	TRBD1	TGTGCCAGCAGACCCAGACAGGGTTATCAGCCCCAGCATTTT	CASRPRQGYQPQHF
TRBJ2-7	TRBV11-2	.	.	TGTGCCAGCAGCTTTGACACACAGGTGTACGAGCAGTACTTC	CASSFDTQVYEQYF
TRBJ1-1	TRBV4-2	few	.	TGTGCCAGCAGCCAAGTGTTGGGGGACACTGAAGCTTTCTTT	CASSQVLGDTEAFF
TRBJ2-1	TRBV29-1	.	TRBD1	TGCAGCGCCGGGACAGGGAAAAGTTCCTACAATGAGCAGTTCTTC	CSAGTGKSSYNEQFF
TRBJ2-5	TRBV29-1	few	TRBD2	TGCAGCGAGACACAAAGACTAGCGGGAGAAGAGACCCAGTACTTC	CSETQRLAGEETQYF
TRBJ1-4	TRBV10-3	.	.	TGTGCCATCAGTTTTACGGGGGAAAAACTGTTTTTT	CAISFTGEKLFF
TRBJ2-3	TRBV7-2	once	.	TGTGCCAGCAGCCCAGGGGCGGATTACACAGATACGCAGTATTTT	CASSPGADYTDTQYF
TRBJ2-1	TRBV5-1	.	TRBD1	TGCGCCAGCAGCATCCGCGGACAGGGGGGACCTGATGAGCAGTTCTTC	CASSIRGQGGPDEQFF
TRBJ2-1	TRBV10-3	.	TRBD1	TGTGCCATCAGTGAGCGGACAGGGCAGTACAATGAGCAGTTCTTC	CAISERTGQYNEQFF
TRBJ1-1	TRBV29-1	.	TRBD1	TGCAGCGTTGGGGGACGGAGTGGGACAGGGGGTAGGTTCACTGAAGCTTTCTTT	CSVGGRSGTGGRFTEAFF
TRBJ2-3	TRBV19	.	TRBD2	TGTGCCAGTAGTATAGACCCCTCAGCGGGGGGCACAGATACGCAGTATTTT	CASSIDPSAGGTDTQYF
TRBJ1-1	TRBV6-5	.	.	TGTGCCAGCAGTCCCTCGGAGGCGCGCACTGAAGCTTTCTTT	CASSPSEARTEAFF
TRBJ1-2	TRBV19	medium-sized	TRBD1	TGTGCCAGTAGTCCCCCAGGGGGGACCTATGGCTACACCTTC	CASSPPGGTYGYTF
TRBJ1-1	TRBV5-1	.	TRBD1	TGCGCCAGCGGGGGACAGGAGAACACTGAAGCTTTCTTT	CASGGQENTEAFF
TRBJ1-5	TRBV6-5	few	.	TGTGCCAGCAGTTACGACGGGAATCAGCCCCAGCATTTT	CASSYDGNQPQHF
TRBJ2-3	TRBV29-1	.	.	TGCAGCGTCGAGGGGAGCGGGACAGCAGATACGCAGTATTTT	CSVEGSGTADTQYF
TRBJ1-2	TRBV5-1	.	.	TGCGCCAGCAGCTTGGGGGGGCAGGGAAACTATGGCTACACCTTC	CASSLGGQGNYGYTF
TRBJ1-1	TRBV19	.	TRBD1	TGTGCCAGTACTGGAGGGGGCTGGGGCACTGAAGCTTTCTTT	CASTGGGWGTEAFF
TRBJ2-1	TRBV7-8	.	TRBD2	TGTGCCAGCAGTGCAGGACTAGCCGCCTACAATGAGCAGTTCTTC	CASSAGLAAYNEQFF
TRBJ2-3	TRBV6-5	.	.	TGTGCCAGCAGTGGCATGGGAGATACGCAGTATTTT	CASSGMGDTQYF
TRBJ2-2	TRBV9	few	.	TGTGCCAGCAGTTTTAGGGAGCGGAACACCGGGGAGCTGTTTTTT	CASSFRERNTGELFF
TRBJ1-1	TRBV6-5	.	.	TGTGCCAGCAAACTCCTTGGAAGAGGGAGTGAAGCTTTCTTT	CASKLLGRGSEAFF
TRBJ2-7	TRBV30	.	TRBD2	TGTGCCTGGAGTGGAATCCTAATAGCGGGAGGTCGCTACGAGCAGTACTTC	CAWSGILIAGGRYEQYF
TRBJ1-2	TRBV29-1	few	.	TGCAGCGTTGTATGGGATGGCTACACCTTC	CSVVWDGYTF
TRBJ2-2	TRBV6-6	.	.	TGTGCCAGCAGTTACTCCTTAGTCGGGGAGCTGTTTTTT	CASSYSLVGELFF
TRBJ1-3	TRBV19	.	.	TGTGCCAGTAGTCTCGAACAGGGTCCAGGAAACACCATATATTTT	CASSLEQGPGNTIYF
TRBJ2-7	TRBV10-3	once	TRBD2	TGTGCCATCAGTGAAGTAGCGGGAGAAGGTGAGCAGTACTTC	CAISEVAGEGEQYF
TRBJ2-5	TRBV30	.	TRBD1	TGTGCCTGGAGTGGGGACAGGGGGCTAGAGACCCAGTACTTC	CAWSGDRGLETQYF
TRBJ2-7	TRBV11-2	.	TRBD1	TGTGCCAGCAGCTCCCTAGGGGGGACAGGGTGGGGGCAGTACTTC	CASSSLGGTGWGQYF
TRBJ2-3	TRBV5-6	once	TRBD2	TGTGCCAGCAGCTGGTGGGGGGAGGGTACAGATACGCAGTATTTT	CASSWWGEGTDTQYF
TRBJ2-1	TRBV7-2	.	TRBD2	TGTGCCAGCAGCCCAGTCACTAGCGGGGGCCCGGAGCAGTTCTTC	CASSPVTSGGPEQFF
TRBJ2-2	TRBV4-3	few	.	TGCGCCAGCAGTTTAGGGACCGGGGAGCTGTTTTTT	CASSLGTGELFF
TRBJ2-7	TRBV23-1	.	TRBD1	TGCGCCAGCAGTCACGGCAGGGGGCGTTACGAGCAGTACTTC	CASSHGRGRYEQYF
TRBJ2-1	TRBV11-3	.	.	TGTGCCAGCAGCAGTCGTGGACTACCTATACACAATGAGCAGTTCTTC	CASSSRGLPIHNEQFF
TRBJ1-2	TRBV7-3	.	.	TGTGCCAGCAGCTTAGCCGGAGTCGATGGCTACACCTTC	CASSLAGVDGYTF
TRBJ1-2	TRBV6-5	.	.	TGCGCCAGCAGCCTCCAGGCGGCTAACTATGGCTACACCTTC	CASSLQAANYGYTF
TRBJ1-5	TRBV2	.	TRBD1	TGTGCCACCGGACAGGGGAATCAGCCCCAGCATTTT	CATGQGNQPQHF
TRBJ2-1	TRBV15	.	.	TGTGCCACCAGCAGAGATCTAGCAGAGAACAATGAGCAGTTCTTC	CATSRDLAENNEQFF
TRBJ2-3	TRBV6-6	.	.	TGTGCCAGCAGTTTGGACAAAAACACAGATACGCAGTATTTT	CASSLDKNTDTQYF
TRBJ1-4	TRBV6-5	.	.	TGTGCCAGCAGTTACTCGTCCCAGTCAGGCGGTGAAAAACTGTTTTTT	CASSYSSQSGGEKLFF
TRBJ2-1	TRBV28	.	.	TGTGCCAGCAGTTTGAATAGGGCGACGGCCTACAATGAGCAGTTCTTC	CASSLNRATAYNEQFF
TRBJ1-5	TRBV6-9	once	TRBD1	TGTGCCAGCAGTTGGGACAGGAGTCAGCCCCAGCATTTT	CASSWDRSQPQHF
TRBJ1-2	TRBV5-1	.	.	TGCGCCAGCAGCTTGGATTCCCAGTCCGGGCTCTACTTC	CASSLDSQSGLYF
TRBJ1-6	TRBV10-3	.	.	TGTGCCATCAGTGAGTTCGAGGGGTCCCTCCACTTT	CAISEFEGSLHF
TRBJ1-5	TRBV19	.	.	TGTGCCAGTAGTCTCCAACTGGAACCCCAGCATTTT	CASSLQLEPQHF
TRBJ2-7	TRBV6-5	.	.	TGTGCCAGCAGTTACTCTGGATGGAGTTCGGGCGAGCAGTACTTC	CASSYSGWSSGEQYF
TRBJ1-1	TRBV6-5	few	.	TGTGCCAGCAGACTGGGACCGATGAACACTGAAGCTTTCTTT	CASRLGPMNTEAFF
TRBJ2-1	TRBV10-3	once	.	TGTGCCATCAGGGGAGGGGGGGGAAATGAGCAGTTCTTC	CAIRGGGGNEQFF
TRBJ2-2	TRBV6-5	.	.	TGTGCCAGCAGTTACTGGGGGGGCCGGAACACCGGGGAGCTGTTTTTT	CASSYWGGRNTGELFF
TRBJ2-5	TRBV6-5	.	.	TGTGCCAGCAGCACCATAGGGGTAAAAGAGACCCAGTACTTC	CASSTIGVKETQYF
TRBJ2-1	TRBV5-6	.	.	TGTGCCAGCAGCTTGGTGGTCAATGAGCAGTTCTTC	CASSLVVNEQFF